This TCR beta chain was profiled in a study of metastatic and nonmetastatic thyroid tumors. Study background: It was across blood and tumor or nodule tissue from malignant and benign thyroid patients that repertoires were compared.

As handled by the study authors: It was from CDR3 differences across clinicopathological groups that a distant-metastasis classifier for papillary thyroid cancer was built. Via MiXCR, TCRdb re-called the PCR reads. TCRdb's processing, not the study's, gives the V and J calls here. Of around 52,000 clones in the sample, just under 30% are singletons; the top ten hold around 15%. This clone has just a few counts. Its target is not known. CDR1 is SGHTA and CDR2 is FQGNSA in the germline V gene. This CDR3 comprises 14 residues. V lost 1 base to trimming and J lost 9 bases; unmatched junction nucleotides: 9. Each patient went into thyroid surgery without having received any treatment. Study results and caveats: Reportedly, malignant thyroid tumors had significantly higher TCR beta diversity than benign nodules, in blood and tumor.

V usage is TRBV7-2 and J usage is TRBJ2-7; TRBD1 agrees at 7 bases. Sequencing was performed on blood. The clonotype originates from a female donor with papillary thyroid cancer or a benign thyroid nodule (not recorded which). Some clones in this sample may be carry-over from other donors' samples. The CDR3, as DNA: TGTGCCAGCAGCTTAGGGGCCACAGGGGTGGGGCAGTACTTC. It encodes CASSLGATGVGQYF.